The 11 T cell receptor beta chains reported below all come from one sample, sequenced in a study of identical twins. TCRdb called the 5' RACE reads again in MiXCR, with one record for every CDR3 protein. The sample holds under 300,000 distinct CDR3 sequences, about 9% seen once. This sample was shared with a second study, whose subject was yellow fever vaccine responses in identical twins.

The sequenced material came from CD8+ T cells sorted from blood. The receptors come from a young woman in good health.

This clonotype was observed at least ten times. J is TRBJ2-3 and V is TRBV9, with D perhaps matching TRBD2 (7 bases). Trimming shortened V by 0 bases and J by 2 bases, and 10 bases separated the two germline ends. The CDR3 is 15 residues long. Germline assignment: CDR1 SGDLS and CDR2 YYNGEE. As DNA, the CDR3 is TGTGCCAGCAGCGTAGGGGGGGGCCACACAGATACGCAGTATTTT. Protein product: CASSVGGGHTDTQYF. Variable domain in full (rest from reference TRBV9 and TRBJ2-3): DSGVTQTPKHLITATGQRVTLRCSPRSGDLSVYWYQQSLDQGLQFLIQYYNGEERAKGNILERFSAQQFPDLHSELNLSSLELGDSALYFCASSVGGGHTDTQYFGPGTRLTVL.

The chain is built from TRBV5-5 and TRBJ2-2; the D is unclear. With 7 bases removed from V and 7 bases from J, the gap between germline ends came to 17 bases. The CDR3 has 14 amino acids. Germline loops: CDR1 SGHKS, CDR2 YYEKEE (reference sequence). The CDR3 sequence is CASGDWVISGELFF. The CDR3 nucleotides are TGTGCCAGCGGCGATTGGGTCATCAGCGGGGAGCTGTTTTTT. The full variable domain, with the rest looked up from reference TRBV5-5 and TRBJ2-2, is DAGVTQSPTHLIKTRGQQVTLRCSPISGHKSVSWYQQVLGQGPQFIFQYYEKEERGRGNFPDRFSARQFPNYSSELNVNALLLGDSALYLCASGDWVISGELFFGEGSRLTVL.

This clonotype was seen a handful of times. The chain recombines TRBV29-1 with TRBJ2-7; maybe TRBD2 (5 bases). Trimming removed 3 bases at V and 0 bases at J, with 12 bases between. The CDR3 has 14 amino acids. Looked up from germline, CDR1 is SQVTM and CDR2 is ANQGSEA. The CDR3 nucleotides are TGCAGCGTTGAGGGCCAGGACTCCTCCTACGAGCAGTACTTC. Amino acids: CSVEGQDSSYEQYF.

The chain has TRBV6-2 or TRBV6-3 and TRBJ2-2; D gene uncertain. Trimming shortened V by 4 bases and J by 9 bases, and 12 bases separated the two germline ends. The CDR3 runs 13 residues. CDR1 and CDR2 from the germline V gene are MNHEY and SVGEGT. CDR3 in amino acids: CASSSLDGWELFF. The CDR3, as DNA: TGTGCCAGCAGTTCCCTAGATGGGTGGGAGCTGTTTTTT.

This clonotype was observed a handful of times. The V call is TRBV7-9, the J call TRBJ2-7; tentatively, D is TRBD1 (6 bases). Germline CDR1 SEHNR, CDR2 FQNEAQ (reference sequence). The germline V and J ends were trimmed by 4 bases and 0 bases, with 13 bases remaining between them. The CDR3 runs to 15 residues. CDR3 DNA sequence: TGTGCCAGCAGCTCGATGGACAGCCTCTCCTACGAGCAGTACTTC. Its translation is CASSSMDSLSYEQYF.

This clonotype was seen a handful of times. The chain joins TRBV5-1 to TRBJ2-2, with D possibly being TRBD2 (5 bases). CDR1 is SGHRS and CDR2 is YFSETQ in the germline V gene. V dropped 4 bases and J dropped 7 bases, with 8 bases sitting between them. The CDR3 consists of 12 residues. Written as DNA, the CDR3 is TGCGCCAGCAGCATAGGACTCGGGGAGCTGTTTTTT. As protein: CASSIGLGELFF.

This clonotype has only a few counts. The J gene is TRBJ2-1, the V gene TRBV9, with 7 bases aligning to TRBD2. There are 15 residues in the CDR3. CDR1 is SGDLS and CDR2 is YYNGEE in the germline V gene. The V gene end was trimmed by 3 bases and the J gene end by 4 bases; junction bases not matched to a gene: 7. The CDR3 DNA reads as TGTGCCAGCAGCGAGCGGGCTAGCGGATACAATGAGCAGTTCTTC. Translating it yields CASSERASGYNEQFF.

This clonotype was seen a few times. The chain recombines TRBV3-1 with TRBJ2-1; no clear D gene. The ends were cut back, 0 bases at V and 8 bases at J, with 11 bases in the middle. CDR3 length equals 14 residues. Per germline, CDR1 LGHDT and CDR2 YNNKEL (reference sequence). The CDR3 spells CASSQEPAADEQFF. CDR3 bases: TGTGCCAGCAGCCAAGAGCCGGCGGCCGATGAGCAGTTCTTC.

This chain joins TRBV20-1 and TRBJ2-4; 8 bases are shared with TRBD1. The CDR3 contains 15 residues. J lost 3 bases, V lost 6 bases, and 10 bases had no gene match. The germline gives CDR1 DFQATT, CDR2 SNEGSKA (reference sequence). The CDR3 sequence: CSAYLDRGGKNIQYF. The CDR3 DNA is TGCAGTGCCTACCTCGACAGGGGAGGCAAAAACATTCAGTACTTC.

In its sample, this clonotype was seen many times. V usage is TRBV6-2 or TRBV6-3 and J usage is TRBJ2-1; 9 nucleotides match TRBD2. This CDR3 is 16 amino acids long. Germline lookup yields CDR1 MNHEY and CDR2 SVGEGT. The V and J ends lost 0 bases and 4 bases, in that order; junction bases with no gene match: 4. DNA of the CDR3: TGTGCCAGCAGTTACTCGGCTAGCGGGACATACAATGAGCAGTTCTTC. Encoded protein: CASSYSASGTYNEQFF.

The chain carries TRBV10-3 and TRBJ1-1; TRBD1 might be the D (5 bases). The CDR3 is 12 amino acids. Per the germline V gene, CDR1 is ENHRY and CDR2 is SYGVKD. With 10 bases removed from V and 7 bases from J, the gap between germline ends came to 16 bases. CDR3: CATREGSGEAFF. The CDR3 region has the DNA TGTGCCACCCGGGAGGGGTCTGGTGAAGCTTTCTTT.